This T cell receptor (beta chain) was documented in a study of blood T cell repertoires in COVID-19. Study context: Recovered status applied to Cohort 3 donors who had two consecutive negative PCRs. It also applied to those with clearance or with symptom resolution. Acute-phase and convalescent COVID-19 samples originated in the United States, Italy and Spain.

The CDR3 is made up of 15 amino acids. Germline V gives CDR1 SGHKS, CDR2 YYEKEE (reference sequence). Trimming shortened V by 0 bases and J by 6 bases, and 10 bases separated the two germline ends. Clinical history reported by participants formed the basis on which cohorts were assigned. In the original processing: Using reference gene primer amplification, nucleated cell counts were estimated. Clones were sequenced by immunoSEQ multiplex PCR, and TCRdb holds only the in-frame ones, with some missing. That table supplies the V and J calls and clone size; D and trimming were determined from the DNA. The sample consists of approximately 190,000 clones, around 83% of them appearing once.

The gene calls are TRBV5-5 and TRBJ1-6, with TRBD1 as a possible D gene (5 bases). Sequencing was carried out using PBMCs or T cells enriched from blood (not recorded which). The clonotype was recovered from a woman aged 35 to 49 in a cohort exposed to, infected with or recovered from COVID-19 (not recorded which). The CDR3 bases are TGTGCCAGCAGCTTGGAGGGGAGGCTTAATTCACCCCTCCACTTT. Residues: CASSLEGRLNSPLHF.